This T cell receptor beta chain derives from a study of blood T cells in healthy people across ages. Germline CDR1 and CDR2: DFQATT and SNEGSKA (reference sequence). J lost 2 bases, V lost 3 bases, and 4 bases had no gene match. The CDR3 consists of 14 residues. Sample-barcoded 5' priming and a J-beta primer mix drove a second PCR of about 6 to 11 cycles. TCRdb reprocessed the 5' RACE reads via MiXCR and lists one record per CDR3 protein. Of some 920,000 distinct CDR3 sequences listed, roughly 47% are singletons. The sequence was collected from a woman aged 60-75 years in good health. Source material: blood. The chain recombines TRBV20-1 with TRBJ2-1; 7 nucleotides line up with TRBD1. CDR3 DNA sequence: TGCAGTGCTAGTCGGGACAGTACCTACAATGAGCAGTTCTTC. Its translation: CSASRDSTYNEQFF.